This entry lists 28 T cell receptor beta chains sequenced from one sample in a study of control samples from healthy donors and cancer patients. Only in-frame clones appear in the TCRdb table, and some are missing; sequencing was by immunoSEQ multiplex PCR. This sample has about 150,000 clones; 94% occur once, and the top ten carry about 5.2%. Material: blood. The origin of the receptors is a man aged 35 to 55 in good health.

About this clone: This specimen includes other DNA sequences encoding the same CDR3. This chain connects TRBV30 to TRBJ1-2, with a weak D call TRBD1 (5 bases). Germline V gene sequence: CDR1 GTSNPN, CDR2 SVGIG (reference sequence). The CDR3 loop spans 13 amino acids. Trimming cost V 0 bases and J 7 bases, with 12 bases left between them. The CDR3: CAWSVGGTSGYTF. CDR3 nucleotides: TGTGCCTGGAGTGTGGGGGGGACGAGTGGCTACACCTTC. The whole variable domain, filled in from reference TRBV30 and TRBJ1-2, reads SQTIHQWPATLVQPVGSPLSLECTVEGTSNPNLYWYRQAAGRGLQLLFYSVGIGQISSEVPQNLSASRPQDRQFILSSKKLLLSDSGFYLCAWSVGGTSGYTFGSGTRLTVV.

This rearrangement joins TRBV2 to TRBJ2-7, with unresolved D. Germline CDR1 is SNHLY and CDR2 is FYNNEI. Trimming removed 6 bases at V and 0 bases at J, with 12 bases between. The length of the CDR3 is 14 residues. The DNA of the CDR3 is TGTGCCAGCAGCCGGACGGTGAGCTCCTACGAGCAGTACTTC. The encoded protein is CASSRTVSSYEQYF.

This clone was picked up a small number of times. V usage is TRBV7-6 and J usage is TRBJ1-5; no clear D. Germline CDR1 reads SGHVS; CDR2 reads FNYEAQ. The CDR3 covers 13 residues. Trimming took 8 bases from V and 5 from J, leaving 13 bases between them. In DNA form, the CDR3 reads TGTGCCAGCTCCCCGCAGGACCATCAGCCCCAGCATTTT. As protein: CASSPQDHQPQHF.

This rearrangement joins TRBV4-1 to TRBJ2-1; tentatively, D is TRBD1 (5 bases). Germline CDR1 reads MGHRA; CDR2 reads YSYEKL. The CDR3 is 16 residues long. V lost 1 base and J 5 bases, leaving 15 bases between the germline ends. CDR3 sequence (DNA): TGCGCCAGCAGCCAAGGTAGGGGTTGGGGTAACAATGAGCAGTTCTTC. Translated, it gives CASSQGRGWGNNEQFF.

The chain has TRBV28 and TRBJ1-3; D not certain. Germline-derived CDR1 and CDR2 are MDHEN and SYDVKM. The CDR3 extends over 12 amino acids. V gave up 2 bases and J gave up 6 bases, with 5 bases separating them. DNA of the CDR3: TGTGCCAGCAGTTTAGTGCTAAACACCATATATTTT. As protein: CASSLVLNTIYF.

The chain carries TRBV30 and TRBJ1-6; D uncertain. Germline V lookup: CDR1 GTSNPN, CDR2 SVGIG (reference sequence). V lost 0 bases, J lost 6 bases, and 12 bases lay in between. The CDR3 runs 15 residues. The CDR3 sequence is CAWSVAGPGNSPLHF. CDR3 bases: TGTGCCTGGAGTGTAGCCGGGCCAGGTAATTCACCCCTCCACTTT. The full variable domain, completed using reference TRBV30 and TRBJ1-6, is SQTIHQWPATLVQPVGSPLSLECTVEGTSNPNLYWYRQAAGRGLQLLFYSVGIGQISSEVPQNLSASRPQDRQFILSSKKLLLSDSGFYLCAWSVAGPGNSPLHFGNGTRLTVT.

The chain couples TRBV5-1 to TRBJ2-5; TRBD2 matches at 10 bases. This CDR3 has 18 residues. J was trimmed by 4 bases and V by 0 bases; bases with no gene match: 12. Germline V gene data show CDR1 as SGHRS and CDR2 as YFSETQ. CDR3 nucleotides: TGCGCCAGCAGCTTGGGGCGTTACGGGACTAGCGTTCCAGAGACCCAGTACTTC. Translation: CASSLGRYGTSVPETQYF.

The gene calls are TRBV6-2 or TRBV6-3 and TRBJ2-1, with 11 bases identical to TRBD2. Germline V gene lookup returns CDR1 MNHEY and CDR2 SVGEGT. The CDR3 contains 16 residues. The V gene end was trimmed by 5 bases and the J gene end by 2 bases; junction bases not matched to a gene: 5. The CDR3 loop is CASSLLTSGAYNEQFF. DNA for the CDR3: TGTGCCAGCAGTCTCCTGACTAGCGGGGCCTACAATGAGCAGTTCTTC.

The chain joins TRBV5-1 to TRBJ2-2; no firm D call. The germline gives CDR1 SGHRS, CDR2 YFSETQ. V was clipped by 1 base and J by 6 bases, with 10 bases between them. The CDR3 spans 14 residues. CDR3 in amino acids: CASSLMYDSGELFF. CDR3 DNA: TGCGCCAGCAGCTTGATGTATGACTCCGGGGAGCTGTTTTTT.

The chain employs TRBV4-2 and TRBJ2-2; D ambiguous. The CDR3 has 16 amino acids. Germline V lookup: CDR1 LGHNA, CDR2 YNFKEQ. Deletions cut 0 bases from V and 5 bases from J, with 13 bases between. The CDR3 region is CASSQDRPSLTGELFF. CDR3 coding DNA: TGTGCCAGCAGCCAAGATCGACCCAGTCTGACCGGGGAGCTGTTTTTT.

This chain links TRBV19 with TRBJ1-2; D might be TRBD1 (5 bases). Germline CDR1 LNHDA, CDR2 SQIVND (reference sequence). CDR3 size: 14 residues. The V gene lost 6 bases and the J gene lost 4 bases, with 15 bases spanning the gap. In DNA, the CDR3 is TGTGCCAGTAGCCCCCCGGGGACGGGCTATGGCTACACCTTC. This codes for CASSPPGTGYGYTF.

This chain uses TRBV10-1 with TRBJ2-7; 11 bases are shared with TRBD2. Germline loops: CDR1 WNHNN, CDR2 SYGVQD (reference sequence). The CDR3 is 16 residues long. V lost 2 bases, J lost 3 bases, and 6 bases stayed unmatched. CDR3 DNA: TGCGCCAGCAGTGAGACTAGCGGGGGTCCCGACTACGAGCAGTACTTC. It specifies CASSETSGGPDYEQYF.

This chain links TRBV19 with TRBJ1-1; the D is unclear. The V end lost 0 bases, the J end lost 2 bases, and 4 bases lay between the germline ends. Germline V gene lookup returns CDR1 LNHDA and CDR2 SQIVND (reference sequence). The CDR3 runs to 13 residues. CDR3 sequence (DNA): TGTGCCAGTAGTATAGAATCAAACACTGAAGCTTTCTTT. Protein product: CASSIESNTEAFF. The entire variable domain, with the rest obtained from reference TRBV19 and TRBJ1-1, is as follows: DGGITQSPKYLFRKEGQNVTLSCEQNLNHDAMYWYRQDPGQGLRLIYYSQIVNDFQKGDIAEGYSVSREKKESFPLTVTSAQKNPTAFYLCASSIESNTEAFFGQGTRLTVV.

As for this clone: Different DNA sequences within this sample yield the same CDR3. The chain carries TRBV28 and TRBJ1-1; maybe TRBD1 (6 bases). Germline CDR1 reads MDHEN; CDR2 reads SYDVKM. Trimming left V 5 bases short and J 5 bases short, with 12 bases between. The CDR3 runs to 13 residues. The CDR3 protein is CASSPTGATEAFF. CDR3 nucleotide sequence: TGTGCCAGCAGTCCGACGGGGGCGACTGAAGCTTTCTTT.

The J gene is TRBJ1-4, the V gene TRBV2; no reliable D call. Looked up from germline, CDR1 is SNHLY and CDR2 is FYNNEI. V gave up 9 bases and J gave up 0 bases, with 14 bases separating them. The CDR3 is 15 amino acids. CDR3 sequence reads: CASGKQSSTNEKLFF. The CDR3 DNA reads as TGTGCCAGTGGTAAACAGAGTTCAACTAATGAAAAACTGTTTTTT.

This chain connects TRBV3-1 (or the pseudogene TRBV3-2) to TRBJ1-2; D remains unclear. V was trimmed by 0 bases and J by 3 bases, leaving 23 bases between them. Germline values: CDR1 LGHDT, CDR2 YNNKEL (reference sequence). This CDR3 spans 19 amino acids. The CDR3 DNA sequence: TGTGCCAGCAGCCAAGACCTACGGCTTGTAGAAACCTTGTACTATGGCTACACCTTC. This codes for CASSQDLRLVETLYYGYTF.

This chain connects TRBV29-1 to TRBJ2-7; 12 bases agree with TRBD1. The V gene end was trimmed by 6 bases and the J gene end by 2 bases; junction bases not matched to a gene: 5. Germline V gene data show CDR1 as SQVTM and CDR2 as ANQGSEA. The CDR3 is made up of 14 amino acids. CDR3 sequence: CSVLGQGAAYEQYF. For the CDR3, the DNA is TGCAGCGTCTTGGGACAGGGGGCGGCCTACGAGCAGTACTTC.

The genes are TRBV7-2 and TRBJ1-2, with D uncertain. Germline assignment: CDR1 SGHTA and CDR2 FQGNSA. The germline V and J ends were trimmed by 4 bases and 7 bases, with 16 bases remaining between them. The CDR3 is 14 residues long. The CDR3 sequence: CASSSTAALGGYTF. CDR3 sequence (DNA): TGTGCCAGCAGCTCTACAGCCGCTCTAGGTGGCTACACCTTC.

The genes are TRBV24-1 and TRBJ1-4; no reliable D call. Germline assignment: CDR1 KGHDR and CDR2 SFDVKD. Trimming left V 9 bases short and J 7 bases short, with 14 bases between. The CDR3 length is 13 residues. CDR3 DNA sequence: TGTGCCACCCAGGAGAAGATGACTGAAAAACTGTTTTTT. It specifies CATQEKMTEKLFF.

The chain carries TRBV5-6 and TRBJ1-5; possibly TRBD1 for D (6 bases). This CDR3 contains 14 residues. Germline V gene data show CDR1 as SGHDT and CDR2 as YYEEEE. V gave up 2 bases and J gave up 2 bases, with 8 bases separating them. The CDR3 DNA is TGTGCCAGCAGCTTTCAGGGGCGCAATCAGCCCCAGCATTTT. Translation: CASSFQGRNQPQHF.

The CDR3 DNA reads as TGTGCCAGTGCGCGTCTTACTGAAGCTTTCTTT. Encoded protein: CASARLTEAFF. V and J are TRBV19 and TRBJ1-1; D unresolved. Deletions cut 8 bases from V and 5 bases from J, with 9 bases between. Germline V gene sequence: CDR1 LNHDA, CDR2 SQIVND (reference sequence). The CDR3 sequence is 11 residues long. Filled out from reference TRBV19 and TRBJ1-1, the complete variable domain reads DGGITQSPKYLFRKEGQNVTLSCEQNLNHDAMYWYRQDPGQGLRLIYYSQIVNDFQKGDIAEGYSVSREKKESFPLTVTSAQKNPTAFYLCASARLTEAFFGQGTRLTVV.

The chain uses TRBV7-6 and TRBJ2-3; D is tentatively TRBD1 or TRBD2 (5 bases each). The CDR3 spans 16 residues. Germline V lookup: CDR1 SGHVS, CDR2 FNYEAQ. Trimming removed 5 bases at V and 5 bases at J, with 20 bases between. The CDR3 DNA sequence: TGTGCCAGCAGCCCAGTACGAGAGGGGCCGAGAGATACGCAGTATTTT. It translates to CASSPVREGPRDTQYF.

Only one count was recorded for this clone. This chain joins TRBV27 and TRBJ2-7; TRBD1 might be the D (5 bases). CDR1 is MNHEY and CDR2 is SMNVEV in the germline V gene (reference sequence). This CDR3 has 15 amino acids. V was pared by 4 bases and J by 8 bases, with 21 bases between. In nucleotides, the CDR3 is TGTGCCAGCAGTTCCCCCTTTGCAGGGTTGGGGAAGCAGTACTTC. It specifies CASSSPFAGLGKQYF.

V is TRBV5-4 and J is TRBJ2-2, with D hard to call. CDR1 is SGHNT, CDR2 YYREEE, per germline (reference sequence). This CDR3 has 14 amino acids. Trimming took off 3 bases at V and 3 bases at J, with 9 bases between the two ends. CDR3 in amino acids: CASSSPRHTGELFF. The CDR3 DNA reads TGTGCCAGCAGCTCCCCCCGCCACACCGGGGAGCTGTTTTTT.

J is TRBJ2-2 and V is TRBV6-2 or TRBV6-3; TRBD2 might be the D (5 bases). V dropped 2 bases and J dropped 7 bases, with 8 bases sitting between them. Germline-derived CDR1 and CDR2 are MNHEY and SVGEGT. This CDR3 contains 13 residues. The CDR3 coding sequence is TGTGCCAGCAGTTACGCAGGAGGCGGGGAGCTGTTTTTT. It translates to CASSYAGGGELFF.

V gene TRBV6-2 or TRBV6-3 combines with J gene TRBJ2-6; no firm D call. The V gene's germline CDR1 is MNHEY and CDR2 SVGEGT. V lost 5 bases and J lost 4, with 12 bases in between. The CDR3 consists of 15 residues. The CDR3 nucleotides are TGTGCCAGCAGTGCTGGGCAAGCGGGGGCCAACGTCCTGACTTTC. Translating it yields CASSAGQAGANVLTF.

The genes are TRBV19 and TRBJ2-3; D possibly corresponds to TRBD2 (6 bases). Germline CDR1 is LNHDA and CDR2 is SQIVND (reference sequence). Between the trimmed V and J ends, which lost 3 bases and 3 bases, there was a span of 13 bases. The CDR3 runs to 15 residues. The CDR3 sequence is CASSISRGRTDTQYF. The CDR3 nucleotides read TGTGCCAGTAGTATTTCTAGAGGGAGGACAGATACGCAGTATTTT. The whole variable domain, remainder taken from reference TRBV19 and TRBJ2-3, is DGGITQSPKYLFRKEGQNVTLSCEQNLNHDAMYWYRQDPGQGLRLIYYSQIVNDFQKGDIAEGYSVSREKKESFPLTVTSAQKNPTAFYLCASSISRGRTDTQYFGPGTRLTVL.

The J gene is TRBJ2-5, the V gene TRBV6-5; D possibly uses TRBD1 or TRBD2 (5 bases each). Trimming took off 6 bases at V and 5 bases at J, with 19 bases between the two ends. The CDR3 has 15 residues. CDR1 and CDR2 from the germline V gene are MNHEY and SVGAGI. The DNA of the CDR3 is TGTGCCAGCAGCCCCCTTCGAGGGACGACTGAGACCCAGTACTTC. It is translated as CASSPLRGTTETQYF.